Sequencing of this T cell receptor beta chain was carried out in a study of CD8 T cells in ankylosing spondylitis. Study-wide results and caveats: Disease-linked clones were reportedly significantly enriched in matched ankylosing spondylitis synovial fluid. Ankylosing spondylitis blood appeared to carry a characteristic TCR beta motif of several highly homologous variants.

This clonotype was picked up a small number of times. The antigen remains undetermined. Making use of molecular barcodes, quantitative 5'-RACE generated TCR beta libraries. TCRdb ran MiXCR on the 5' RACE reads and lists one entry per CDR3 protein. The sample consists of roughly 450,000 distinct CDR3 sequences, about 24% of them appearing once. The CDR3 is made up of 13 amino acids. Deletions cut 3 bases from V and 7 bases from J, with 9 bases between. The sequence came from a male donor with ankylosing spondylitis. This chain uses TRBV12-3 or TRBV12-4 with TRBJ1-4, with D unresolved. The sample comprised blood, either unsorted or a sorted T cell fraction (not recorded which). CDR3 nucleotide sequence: TGTGCCAGCAGTTTTTACTGGGGTGAAAAACTGTTTTTT. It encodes CASSFYWGEKLFF.